A selection of T cell receptor beta chains follows, all from one sample in a study of response to subunit inactivated influenza vaccine. TCRdb reprocessed the RT-PCR reads with MiXCR, giving one entry per CDR3 protein. The sample includes approximately 500,000 distinct CDR3 sequences, 10% to 15% of them seen just once. This specimen was PBMCs from blood, taken 40 to 50 days after vaccination. These receptors were collected from a man aged 45-60 years who received an inactivated influenza vaccine. Both conserved end residues are trimmed from each CDR3. Fields, in order: D gene, V gene, CDR3 protein. A D gene is named only where the DNA matches it firmly.

TRBD1,TRBV9,ASSVAPDRADTQY
NA,TRBV20-1,SAGERIALGEKLF
TRBD1,TRBV24-1,ATSGLLGTGATMNYGYT
NA,TRBV7-9,ASSATASNQPQH
TRBD2,TRBV20-1,SAGSGDQF
NA,TRBV7-9,ASSPGTPSEAF
NA,TRBV12-3/TRBV12-4,ASSLAMNQPQH
TRBD2,TRBV11-2,ASSSYGLTSGSRGEQF
TRBD2,TRBV15,ATSRELAGGHEQF
NA,TRBV20-1,SASAVLEKLTWGGEQY
TRBD2,TRBV2,ASRALAGGTDTQY
NA,TRBV20-1,SARAVTLAVTQY
NA,TRBV7-9,ASSRGIEQF
NA,TRBV5-1,ASSLVLAQVASTDTQY
NA,TRBV20-1,SASGGAVSGELF
NA,TRBV20-1,SAYTGNSEGEQY
NA,TRBV5-5,ASSFSASSSYNEQF
NA,TRBV6-2/TRBV6-3,ASRSGIAIYNEQF
NA,TRBV5-1,ASSLDGVVGGTQY
NA,TRBV28,ASSPNPGLGETQY
TRBD1,TRBV19,ASSDRTGQIRNNEQF
NA,TRBV20-1,SARDRGGAFQPQH
NA,TRBV11-2,ASSWGPSDTEAF